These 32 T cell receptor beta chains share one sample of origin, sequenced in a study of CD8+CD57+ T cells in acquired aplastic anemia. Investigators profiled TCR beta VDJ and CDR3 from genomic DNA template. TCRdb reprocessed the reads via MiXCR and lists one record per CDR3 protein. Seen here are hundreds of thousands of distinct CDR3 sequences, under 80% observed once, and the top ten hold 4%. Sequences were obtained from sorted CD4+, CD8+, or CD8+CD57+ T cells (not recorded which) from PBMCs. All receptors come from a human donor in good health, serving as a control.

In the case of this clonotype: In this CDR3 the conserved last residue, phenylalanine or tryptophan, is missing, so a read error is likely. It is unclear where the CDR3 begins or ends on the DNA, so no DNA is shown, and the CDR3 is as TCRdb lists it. This CDR3 reads CASSHQKAQPPHFGD. V usage is TRBV19 and J usage is TRBJ1-1; the listed D gene, TRBD1, was not tested against the DNA. Germline V CDR1 and CDR2: LNHDA, SQIVND (reference sequence). The CDR3 has 15 amino acids, counting both end residues.

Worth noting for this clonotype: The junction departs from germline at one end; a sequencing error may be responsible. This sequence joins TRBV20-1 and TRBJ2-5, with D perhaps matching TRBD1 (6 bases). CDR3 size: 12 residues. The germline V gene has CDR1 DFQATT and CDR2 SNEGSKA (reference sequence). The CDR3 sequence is CSARGATETQYF. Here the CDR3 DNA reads TGCAGTGCTAGGGGGGCAACAGAGACGCAGTACTTC.

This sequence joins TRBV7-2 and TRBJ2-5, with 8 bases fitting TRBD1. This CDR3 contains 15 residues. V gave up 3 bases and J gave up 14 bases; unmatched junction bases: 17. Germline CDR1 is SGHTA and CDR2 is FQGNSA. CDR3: CASSFDGTGGGWLYF. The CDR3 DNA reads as TGTGCCAGCAGCTTTGACGGGACAGGCGGCGGATGGCTATACTTC.

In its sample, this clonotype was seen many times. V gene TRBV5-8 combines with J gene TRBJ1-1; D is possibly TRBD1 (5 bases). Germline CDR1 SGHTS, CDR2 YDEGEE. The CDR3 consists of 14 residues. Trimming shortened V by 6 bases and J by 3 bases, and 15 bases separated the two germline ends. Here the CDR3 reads CASKYGARDTEAFF. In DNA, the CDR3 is TGTGCCAGCAAATATGGGGCCCGGGACACTGAAGCTTTCTTT.

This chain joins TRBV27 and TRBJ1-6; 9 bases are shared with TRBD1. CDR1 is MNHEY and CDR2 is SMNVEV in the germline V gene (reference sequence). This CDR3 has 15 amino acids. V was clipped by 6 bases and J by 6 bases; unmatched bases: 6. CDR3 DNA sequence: TGTGCCAGCAGGATACAGGGGGCCGGTAATTCACCCCTCCACTTT. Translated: CASRIQGAGNSPLHF.

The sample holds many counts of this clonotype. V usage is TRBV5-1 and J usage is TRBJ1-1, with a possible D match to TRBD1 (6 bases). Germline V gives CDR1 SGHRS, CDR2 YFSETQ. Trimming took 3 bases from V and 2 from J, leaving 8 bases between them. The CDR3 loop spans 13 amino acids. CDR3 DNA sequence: TGCGCCAGCAGCTACAGGGTAAACACTGAAGCTTTCTTT. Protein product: CASSYRVNTEAFF. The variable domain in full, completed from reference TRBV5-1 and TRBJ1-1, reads KAGVTQTPRYLIKTRGQQVTLSCSPISGHRSVSWYQQTPGQGLQFLFEYFSETQRNKGNFPGRFSGRQFSNSRSEMNVSTLELGDSALYLCASSYRVNTEAFFGQGTRLTVV.

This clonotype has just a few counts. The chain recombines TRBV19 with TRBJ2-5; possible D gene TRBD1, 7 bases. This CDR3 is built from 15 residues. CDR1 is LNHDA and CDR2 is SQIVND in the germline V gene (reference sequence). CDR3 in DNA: TGTGCATGTAGGCTCAGAGGAGGGGGACAGGAGACCCAGTACTTC. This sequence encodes CACRLRGGGQETQYF. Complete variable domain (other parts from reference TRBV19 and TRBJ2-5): DGGITQSPKYLFRKEGQNVTLSCEQNLNHDAMYWYRQDPGQGLRLIYYSQIVNDFQKGDIAEGYSVSREKKESFPLTVTSAQKNPTAFYLCACRLRGGGQETQYFGPGTRLLVL.

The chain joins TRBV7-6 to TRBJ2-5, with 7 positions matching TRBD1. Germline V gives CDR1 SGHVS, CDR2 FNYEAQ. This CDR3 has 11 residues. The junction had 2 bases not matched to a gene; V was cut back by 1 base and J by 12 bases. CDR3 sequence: CASSLGGTEYF. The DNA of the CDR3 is TGTGCCAGCAGCTTAGGGGGGACAGAGTACTTC.

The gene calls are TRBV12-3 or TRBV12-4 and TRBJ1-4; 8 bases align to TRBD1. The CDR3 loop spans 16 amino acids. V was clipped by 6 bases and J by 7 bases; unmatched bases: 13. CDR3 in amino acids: CASSPEGGTGGEKLFF. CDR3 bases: TGTGCCAGCAGCCCAGAGGGTGGGACAGGAGGTGAAAAACTGTTTTTT.

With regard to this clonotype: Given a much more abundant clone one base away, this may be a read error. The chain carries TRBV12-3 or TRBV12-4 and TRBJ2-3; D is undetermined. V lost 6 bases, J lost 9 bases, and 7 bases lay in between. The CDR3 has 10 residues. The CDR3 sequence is CASSLSTQYF. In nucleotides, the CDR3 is TGTGCCAGCAGCCTATCCACGCAGTATTTT.

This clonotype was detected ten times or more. CDR3 sequence reads: CASSEWGDRDNSPLHF. CDR3 DNA: TGCGCCAGCAGTGAGTGGGGGGACAGGGATAATTCACCCCTCCACTTT. The V call is TRBV10-2, the J call TRBJ1-6, with TRBD1 matching over 9 bases. CDR3 length: 16 residues. V lost 1 base and J lost 5; bases outside the gene matches: 3. Germline lookup yields CDR1 WSHSY and CDR2 SAAADI.

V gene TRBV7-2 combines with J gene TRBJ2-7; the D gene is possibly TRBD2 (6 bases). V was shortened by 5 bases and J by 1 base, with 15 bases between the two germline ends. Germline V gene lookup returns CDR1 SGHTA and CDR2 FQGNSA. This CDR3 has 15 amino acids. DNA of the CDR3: TGTGCCAGCAGCGAGAGGGGAGGAACATCCTACGAGCAGTACTTC. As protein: CASSERGGTSYEQYF.

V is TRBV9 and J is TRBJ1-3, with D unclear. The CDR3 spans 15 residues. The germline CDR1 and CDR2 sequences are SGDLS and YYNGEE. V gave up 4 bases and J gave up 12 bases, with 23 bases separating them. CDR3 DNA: TGTGCCAGCAGCTCAGACCGGGGTAACGATGGCTACATATATTTT. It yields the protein CASSSDRGNDGYIYF.

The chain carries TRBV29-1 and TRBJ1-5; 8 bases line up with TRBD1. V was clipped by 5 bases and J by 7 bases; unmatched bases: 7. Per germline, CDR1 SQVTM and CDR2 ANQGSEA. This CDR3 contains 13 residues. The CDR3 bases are TGCAGCGTTCGAGACAGGGGAAGACAGCCCCAGCATTTT. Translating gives CSVRDRGRQPQHF.

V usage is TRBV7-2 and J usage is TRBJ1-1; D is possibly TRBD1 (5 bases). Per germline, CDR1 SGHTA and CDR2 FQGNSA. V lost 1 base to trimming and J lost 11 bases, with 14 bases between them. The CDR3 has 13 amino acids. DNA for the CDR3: TGTGCCAGCAGCTTAGAATCGGGGGGTGAGGCTTTCTTT. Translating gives CASSLESGGEAFF.

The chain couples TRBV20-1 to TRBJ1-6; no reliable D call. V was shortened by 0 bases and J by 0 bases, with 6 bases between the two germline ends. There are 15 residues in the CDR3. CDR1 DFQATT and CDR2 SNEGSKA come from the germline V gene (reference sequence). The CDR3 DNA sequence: TGCAGTGCTAGAGATGAGGACTCCTATAATTCACCCCTCCACTTT. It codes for CSARDEDSYNSPLHF.

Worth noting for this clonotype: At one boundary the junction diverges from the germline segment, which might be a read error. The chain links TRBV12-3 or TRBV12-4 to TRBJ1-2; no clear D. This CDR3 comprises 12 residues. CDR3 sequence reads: CASSGTDYGYTF. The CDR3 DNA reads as TGCGCCAGCAGCGGCACAGACTATGGCTACACCTTC.

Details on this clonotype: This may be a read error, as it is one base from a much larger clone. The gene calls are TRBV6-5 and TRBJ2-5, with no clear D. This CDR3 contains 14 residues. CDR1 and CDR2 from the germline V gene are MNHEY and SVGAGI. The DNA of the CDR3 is TGTGTCAGCAGTTTTACGGGTCCTCAAGAGACCCAGTACTTC. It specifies CVSSFTGPQETQYF.

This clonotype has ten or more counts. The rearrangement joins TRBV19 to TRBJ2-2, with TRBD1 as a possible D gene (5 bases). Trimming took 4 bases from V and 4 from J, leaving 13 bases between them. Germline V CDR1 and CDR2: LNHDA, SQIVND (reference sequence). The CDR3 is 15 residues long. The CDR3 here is CASSTQGTPTGELFF. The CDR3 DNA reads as TGTGCCAGTAGTACCCAGGGTACCCCCACCGGGGAGCTGTTTTTT. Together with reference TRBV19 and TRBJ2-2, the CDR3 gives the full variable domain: DGGITQSPKYLFRKEGQNVTLSCEQNLNHDAMYWYRQDPGQGLRLIYYSQIVNDFQKGDIAEGYSVSREKKESFPLTVTSAQKNPTAFYLCASSTQGTPTGELFFGEGSRLTVL.

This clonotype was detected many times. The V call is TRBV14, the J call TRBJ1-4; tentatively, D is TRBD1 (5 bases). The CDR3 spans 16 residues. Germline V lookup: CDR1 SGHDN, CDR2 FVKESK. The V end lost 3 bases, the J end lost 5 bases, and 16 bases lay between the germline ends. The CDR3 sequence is CASSHPRDSGNEKLFF. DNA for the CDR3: TGTGCCAGCAGCCATCCTAGGGACTCCGGAAATGAAAAACTGTTTTTT.

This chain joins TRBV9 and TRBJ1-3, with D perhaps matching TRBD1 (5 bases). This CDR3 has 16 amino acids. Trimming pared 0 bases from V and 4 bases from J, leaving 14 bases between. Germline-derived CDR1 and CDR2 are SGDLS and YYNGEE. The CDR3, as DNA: TGTGCCAGCAGCGTAGGTAGGGGCCGAGAAGGAAACACCATATATTTT. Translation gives CASSVGRGREGNTIYF.

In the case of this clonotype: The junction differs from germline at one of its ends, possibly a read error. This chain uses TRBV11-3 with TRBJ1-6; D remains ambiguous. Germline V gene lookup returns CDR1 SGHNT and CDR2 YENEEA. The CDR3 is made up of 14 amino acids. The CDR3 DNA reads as TGTGCCAGCAGCGTAGATAGTGCAGATTCACCCCTCCACTTT. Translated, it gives CASSVDSADSPLHF. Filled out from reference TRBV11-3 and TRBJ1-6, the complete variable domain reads EAGVVQSPRYKIIEKKQPVAFWCNPISGHNTLYWYLQNLGQGPELLIRYENEEAVDDSQLPKDRFSAERLKGVDSTLKIQPAELGDSAVYLCASSVDSADSPLHFGNGTRLTVT.

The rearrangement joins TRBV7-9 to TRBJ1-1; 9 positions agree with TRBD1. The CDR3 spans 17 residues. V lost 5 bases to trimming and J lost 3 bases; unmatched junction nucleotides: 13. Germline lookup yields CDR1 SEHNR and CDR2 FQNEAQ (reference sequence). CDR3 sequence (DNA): TGTGCCAGCAGCCCAACCGGGACAGGGAACGGCGACACTGAAGCTTTCTTT. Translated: CASSPTGTGNGDTEAFF.

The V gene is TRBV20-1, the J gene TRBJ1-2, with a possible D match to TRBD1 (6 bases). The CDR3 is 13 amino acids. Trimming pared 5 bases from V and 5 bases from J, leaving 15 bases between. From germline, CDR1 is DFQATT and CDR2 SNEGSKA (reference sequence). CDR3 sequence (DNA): TGCAGTGCTGGGAGGGGGGGTGGTTATGGCTACACCTTC. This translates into CSAGRGGGYGYTF.

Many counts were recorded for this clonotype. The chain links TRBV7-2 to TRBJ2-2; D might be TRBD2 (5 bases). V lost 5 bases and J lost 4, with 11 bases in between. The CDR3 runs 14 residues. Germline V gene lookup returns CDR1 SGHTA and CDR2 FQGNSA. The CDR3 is CASSPAGRTGELFF. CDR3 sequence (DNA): TGTGCCAGCAGCCCGGCGGGCCGCACCGGGGAGCTGTTTTTT.

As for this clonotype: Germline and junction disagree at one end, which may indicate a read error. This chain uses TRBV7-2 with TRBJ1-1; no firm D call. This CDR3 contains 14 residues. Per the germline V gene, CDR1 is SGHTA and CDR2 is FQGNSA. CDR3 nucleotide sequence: TGTGCCAGCAGCTTAGGACCGCCCAATCAGCCACAGCACTTT. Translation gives CASSLGPPNQPQHF.

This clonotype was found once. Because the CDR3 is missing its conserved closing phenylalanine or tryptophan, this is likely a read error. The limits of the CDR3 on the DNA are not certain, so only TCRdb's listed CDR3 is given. CDR3 protein: CASSMGRDYDHPL. The chain employs TRBV19 and TRBJ1-2; TRBD1 was called by the table and not checked on the DNA. Germline V gene data show CDR1 as LNHDA and CDR2 as SQIVND (reference sequence). The CDR3 is 13 amino acids in total, end residues counted.

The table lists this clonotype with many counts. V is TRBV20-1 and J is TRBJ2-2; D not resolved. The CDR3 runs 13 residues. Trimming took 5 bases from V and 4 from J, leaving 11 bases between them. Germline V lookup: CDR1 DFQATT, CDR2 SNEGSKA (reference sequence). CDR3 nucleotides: TGCAGTGCTCTAACCCTCTTCACCGGGGAGCTGTTTTTT. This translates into CSALTLFTGELFF.

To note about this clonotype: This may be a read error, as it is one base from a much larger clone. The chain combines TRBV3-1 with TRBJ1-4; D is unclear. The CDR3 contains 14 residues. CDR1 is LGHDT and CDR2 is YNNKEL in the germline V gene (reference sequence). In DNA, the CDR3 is TGTGCCAGCAGCCAGAGTGCAGCTAATGAAGAACTGTTTTTT. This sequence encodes CASSQSAANEELFF.

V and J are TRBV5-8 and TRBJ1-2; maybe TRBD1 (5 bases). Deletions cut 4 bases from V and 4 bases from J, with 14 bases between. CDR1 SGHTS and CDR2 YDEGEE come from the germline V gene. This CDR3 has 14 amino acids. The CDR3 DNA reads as TGTGCCAGCAGCGTCGACAGCAGGCCCTATGGCTACACCTTC. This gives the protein CASSVDSRPYGYTF.

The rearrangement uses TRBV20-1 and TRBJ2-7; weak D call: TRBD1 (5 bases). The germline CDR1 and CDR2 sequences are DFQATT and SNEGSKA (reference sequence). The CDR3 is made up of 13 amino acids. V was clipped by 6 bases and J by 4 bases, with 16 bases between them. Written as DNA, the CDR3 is TGCAGTGCCAAAGGGGAAGGGCAGTACGAGCAGTACTTC. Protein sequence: CSAKGEGQYEQYF.

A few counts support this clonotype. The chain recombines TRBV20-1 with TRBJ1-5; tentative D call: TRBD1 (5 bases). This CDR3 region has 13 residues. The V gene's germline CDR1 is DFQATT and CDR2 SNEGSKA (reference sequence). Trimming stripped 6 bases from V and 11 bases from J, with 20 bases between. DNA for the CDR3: TGCAGTGCCACAGCGGGGGGGAAAGAGACCCAGCATTTT. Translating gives CSATAGGKETQHF.